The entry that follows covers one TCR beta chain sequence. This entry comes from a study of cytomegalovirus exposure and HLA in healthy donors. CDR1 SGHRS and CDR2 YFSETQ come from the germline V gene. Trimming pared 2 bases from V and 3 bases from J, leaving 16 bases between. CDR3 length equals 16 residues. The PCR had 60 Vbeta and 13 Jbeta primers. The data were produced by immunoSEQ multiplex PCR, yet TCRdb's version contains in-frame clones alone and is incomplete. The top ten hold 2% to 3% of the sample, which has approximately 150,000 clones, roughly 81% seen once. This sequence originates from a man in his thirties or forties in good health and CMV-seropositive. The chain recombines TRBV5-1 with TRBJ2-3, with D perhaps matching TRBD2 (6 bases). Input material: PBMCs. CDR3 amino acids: CASSLLALGGTDTQYF. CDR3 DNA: TGCGCCAGCAGCTTACTAGCACTCGGCGGGACAGATACGCAGTATTTT.